This T cell receptor (beta chain) was captured by sequencing in a study of shared clonotypes between healthy human individuals (dated by TCRdb to 2020 to 2022). Regarding the study in general: Two women and a few men aged 18 to 49 years were included in the cohort. For each donor, CD4 naive and CD4 memory were each run on three plates, CD8 naive on two plates, and CD8 memory on one plate. To estimate repertoire size and how much clonotypes are shared between individuals, the study performed deep sequencing of blood TCR repertoires from a handful of healthy adults. To increase sequencing depth and limit assay-specific biases, TCR repertoire library preparation and sequencing were carried out by different laboratories using diverse techniques. Between about 0.85 and 9.5 billion PBMCs per donor were obtained by leukapheresis. The study at large found these results: Compared with non-shared clonotypes, the clonotypes found in all four sorted-subset donors had higher generation probabilities. Based on pairwise subsampling, the degree of clonotype sharing among donors was expected to be affected by sequencing depth. Sampling was restricted to blood, and TCR repertoires in tissue are likely to differ from TCR repertoires in blood. Across a few donors, approximately 5% of naive CD4, over 3% of naive CD8, under 2.5% of memory CD4, and 0.4% to 0.45% of memory CD8 clonotypes were shared. Because the study included a small number of donors, the genetic and exposure-history diversity represented was limited. Larger estimated clonotype richness was generally found for naive subsets than for memory subsets. Rarefaction of sorted-subset datasets indicated incomplete sequencing despite the large sequencing depth.

CD8 naive samples consisted of CD45RO-negative cells that were positively selected for CCR7, yielding a CD45RA+CCR7+ population without TemRA cells. Healthy HIV-negative adults with no recently reported acute infections or vaccinations were included as donors. Every donor was a Caucasian adult residing in Nashville, Tennessee, USA. Blood was obtained by leukapheresis, after which PBMCs were separated by Ficoll-Histopaque density gradient centrifugation and cryopreserved in liquid nitrogen vapor phase. Purity and quantity of every magnetically sorted T cell population were checked by analytical flow cytometry. Genomic DNA was isolated from each sorted fraction and quantified by UV absorbance on a Nanodrop 2000c. Using the deep immunoSEQ assay, multiplex PCR amplified TCR CDR3 regions from genomic DNA. Extracted genomic DNA from each cell subset was spread evenly across all wells of several immunoSEQ 96-well plates, with each plate serving as a replicate. For sorted subsets, approximately 200 ng of genomic DNA, equivalent to some 33,000 T cell genomes, went into each replicate PCR. The purified libraries were quantified using a Qubit 3.0 fluorometer, sized with a Bioanalyzer 2100, and then quantified again using the KAPA Library Quantification kit. Every immunoSEQ 96-well plate was sequenced on a separate single-read 150-cycle Illumina NextSeq 550 flow cell. As for the authors' bioinformatics: Because the immunoSEQ output held only junctional sequences and lacked quality scores, the filtering could not match the filtering applied to full-length reads. Sequences were annotated with PyIR, a Python wrapper for IgBLAST v1.9, and V/J genes and CDR3 were assigned using IMGT germline references. Any read was removed if the V/J assignment was weak (E-value above 1e-6), the CDR3 was missing, or the read contained stop codons, out-of-frame junctions, or ambiguous translated residues. V3J clonotypes were defined as sequences sharing an identical inferred V gene, J gene, and CDR3 amino acid sequence. Percentage overlap between repertoires was computed as shared unique clonotypes divided by the size of the smaller repertoire. Repertoire richness was assessed with RTK rarefaction, the Chao1 estimator, and Recon v2.1 estimates of unobserved clonotypes. Generation probabilities for all TCRbeta clonotypes obtained by the gDNA method from four donors were computed using OLGA. TCRdb carries this immuneACCESS record with in-frame sequences only. Its versions omit some clonotypes, under half of them owing to an unresolved V gene in the studies checked, with the rest unexplained. The DNA gave D and trimming, while V, J and clone size come from that table. The sample has about 1.9 million clones on record, approximately 92% of them singletons. The ten largest clones add up to about 1.7% of the sample.

About this clone itself: The antigen it recognizes is unknown. Base qualities are not recorded, but no much larger clone differs from it by a single base.

Source material: naive CD8+ T cells from PBMCs. The cell subset or site label corresponds to: CD45RA+CCR7+. The clonotype comes from a man in his late teens or twenties in good health. Some clones in this sample may be carry-over from other donors' samples.

The nucleotide sequence is TGTGCCACCAGCAGAGTTGCAGGCTATGGCTACACCTTC. Its protein is CATSRVAGYGYTF. Here the chain combines TRBV15 and TRBJ1-2; no D gene is confidently identified. Trimming takes 1 base from V and 4 bases from J, and the germline ends sit 7 bases apart. The germline V gene (reference sequence) specifies LNHNV as CDR1 and YYDKDF as CDR2. From cysteine to phenylalanine, the CDR3 is 13 amino acids long. Only the CDR3 portion is preserved as DNA: 39 bases, with reading frame beginning at the first base. Where the CDR3 stops, the reference TRBV15 and TRBJ1-2 genes take over; the full variable domain is DAMVIQNPRYQVTQFGKPVTLSCSQTLNHNVMYWYQQKSSQAPKLLFHYYDKDFNNEADTPDNFQSRRPNTSFCFLDIRSPGLGDTAMYLCATSRVAGYGYTFGSGTRLTVV.